This T cell receptor beta chain was recovered during a study of T cell responses to AZD1222 COVID-19 vaccine. Findings and limits, study-wide: A rise in Spike-specific TCR breadth and depth followed two AZD1222 doses. Spike-wide coverage was observed for vaccine-associated CD4 TCRs, with dominant responses at 160-218 and 743-854.

This CDR3 is 12 amino acids long. V was pared by 11 bases and J by 7 bases, with 14 bases between. Germline V lookup: CDR1 KGHDR, CDR2 SFDVKD. This clone was seen once. Antigen unknown. Profiling relied on immunoSEQ multiplex PCR, and the TCRdb table lists in-frame clones only, not all of them. The sample records 150,000 or so clones, approximately 94% being singletons. The chain combines TRBV24-1 with TRBJ1-5; D perhaps matches TRBD1 (5 bases). Sequences were derived from peripheral blood, sampled on day 0 of AZD1222 vaccination. This clonotype was sampled from an adult in good health. CDR3 sequence (DNA): TGTGCCATCAAGGGGTGGGGACAGCCCCAGCATTTT. Encoded protein: CAIKGWGQPQHF.